The 30 T cell receptor beta chains below all came from one sample that was sequenced in a study of metastatic and nonmetastatic thyroid tumors. TCRdb called clones again from the PCR reads with MiXCR. The data contain 4,500 or so clones, 23% of them singletons. All patients were untreated before thyroid surgery. Sequenced material: tumor tissue. Receptor source: a male donor with papillary thyroid cancer or a benign thyroid nodule (not recorded which). Some clones in this sample may be carry-over from other donors' samples.

The chain has TRBV30 and TRBJ2-5, with 7 bases identical to TRBD1. CDR1 GTSNPN and CDR2 SVGIG come from the germline V gene (reference sequence). V shed 3 bases, J shed 4 bases, and the junction held 5 bases outside the gene matches. The length of the CDR3 is 13 residues. For the CDR3, the DNA is TGTGCCTGGAGGAAAACAGGGGCAGAGACCCAGTACTTC. This codes for CAWRKTGAETQYF.

The rearrangement links TRBV20-1 to TRBJ2-1, with 10 bases fitting TRBD2. V was pared by 5 bases and J by 4 bases, with 14 bases of the junction left unmatched. Germline V gives CDR1 DFQATT, CDR2 SNEGSKA (reference sequence). This CDR3 has 17 amino acids. This CDR3 reads CSACSTTSGWSYNEQFF. CDR3 nucleotides: TGCAGTGCTTGTTCTACGACTAGCGGGTGGAGTTACAATGAGCAGTTCTTC.

By frequency in the sample, this clone is medium-sized. J is TRBJ2-1 and V is TRBV19, with 7 bases lining up with TRBD1. Germline CDR1 is LNHDA and CDR2 is SQIVND (reference sequence). CDR3 length: 18 amino acids. Trimming at V came to 6 bases and at J to 0 bases, leaving 14 bases not matched to a gene. The CDR3 sequence is CASSGDSIIRSSYNEQFF. DNA for the CDR3: TGTGCCAGTAGCGGGGACAGCATAATACGGAGCTCCTACAATGAGCAGTTCTTC.

V usage is TRBV30 and J usage is TRBJ1-2, with D maybe TRBD1 (6 bases). V gave up 7 bases and J gave up 7 bases, with 19 bases separating them. This CDR3 spans 13 amino acids. Germline V gene data show CDR1 as GTSNPN and CDR2 as SVGIG (reference sequence). CDR3 in DNA: TGTGCCTTCTCTGTGCGGGGGGCTCGTGGCTACACCTTC. This encodes CAFSVRGARGYTF.

This clone was counted at least ten times. Germline and junction disagree at one end, which may indicate a read error. This sequence joins TRBV6-2 or TRBV6-3 and TRBJ2-2; D remains ambiguous. This CDR3 has 12 amino acids. The germline CDR1 and CDR2 sequences are MNHEY and SVGEGT. CDR3 residues: CASSYSTEELFF. The DNA of the CDR3 is TGTGCCAGCAGTTACTCTACCGAGGAGCTGTTTTTT.

In this sample, this clone turned up many times. The chain has TRBV9 and TRBJ1-3; tentative D call: TRBD1 (6 bases). V shed 3 bases and J shed 0 bases, with 10 bases lying between them. Germline V gene data show CDR1 as SGDLS and CDR2 as YYNGEE. The CDR3 has 15 residues. CDR3 residues: CASSARGHSGNTIYF. CDR3 in DNA: TGTGCCAGCAGCGCCAGGGGCCACTCTGGAAACACCATATATTTT.

This clone has only a few counts. DNA of the CDR3: TGTGCCAGCAGAGGCGGGACAGCAAGAAACAATGAGCAGTTCTTC. Amino acids: CASRGGTARNNEQFF. The chain links TRBV12-3 or TRBV12-4 to TRBJ2-1; possible D gene TRBD1, 7 bases. CDR3 size: 15 residues. Deletions cut 6 bases from V and 5 bases from J, with 17 bases between.

This clone is judged large. The chain links TRBV28 to TRBJ2-3; 7 bases agree with TRBD2. Germline V gene data show CDR1 as MDHEN and CDR2 as SYDVKM. Unmatched junction bases numbered 17, after V lost 5 bases and J lost 9 bases. The CDR3 contains 16 residues. The CDR3 loop reads CASSKTRDYTFLTQYF. The CDR3 nucleotides read TGTGCCAGCAGTAAAACCCGGGACTACACTTTTCTCACGCAGTATTTT.

This rearrangement joins TRBV11-2 to TRBJ2-1; TRBD2 matches 9 bases. The CDR3 sequence is 18 residues long. The germline CDR1 and CDR2 sequences are SGHAT and FQNNGV. The V gene end was trimmed by 6 bases and the J gene end by 3 bases; junction bases not matched to a gene: 15. CDR3 region: CASRPGASGMGIYNEQFF. Here the CDR3 DNA reads TGTGCCAGCAGACCAGGGGCTAGCGGGATGGGAATCTACAATGAGCAGTTCTTC.

In its sample, this clone ranks as medium-sized. This rearrangement joins TRBV12-3 or TRBV12-4 to TRBJ2-5; D tentatively reads TRBD1 or TRBD2 (7 bases each). V shed 4 bases and J shed 4 bases, with 16 bases lying between them. The CDR3 covers 15 residues. This CDR3 is CASSYYDREGETQYF. The CDR3, as DNA: TGTGCCAGCAGTTATTATGACAGGGAGGGAGAGACCCAGTACTTC.

This chain joins TRBV5-1 and TRBJ1-2; possibly TRBD1 for D (5 bases). The CDR3 length is 14 residues. Germline V lookup: CDR1 SGHRS, CDR2 YFSETQ. Trimming removed 0 bases at V and 2 bases at J, with 8 bases between. CDR3 sequence: CASSLDDSNYGYTF. The CDR3 DNA sequence: TGCGCCAGCAGCTTGGACGACAGCAACTATGGCTACACCTTC.

This clone appeared many times. This chain links TRBV7-9 with TRBJ2-3; D perhaps matches TRBD1 (6 bases). The CDR3 length is 15 residues. CDR1 is SEHNR, CDR2 FQNEAQ, per germline (reference sequence). V lost 5 bases to trimming and J lost 4 bases, with 16 bases between them. The CDR3 DNA sequence: TGTGCCAGCAGCACCGACGTAGGGGGTTCAGATACGCAGTATTTT. It translates to CASSTDVGGSDTQYF.

By share of the sample, this clone is medium-sized (0.01 to 0.1%). The V and J genes are TRBV2 and TRBJ1-1; no firm D call. There are 13 residues in the CDR3. Per germline, CDR1 SNHLY and CDR2 FYNNEI. Trimming removed 2 bases at V and 1 base at J, with 5 bases between. CDR3 DNA: TGTGCCAGCAGTGAATTAGAGAACACTGAAGCTTTCTTT. It specifies CASSELENTEAFF.

For this clone: One end of the junction fails to match germline, which may point to a read error. V is TRBV7-9 and J is TRBJ2-5; the D gene is possibly TRBD2 (6 bases). Looked up from germline, CDR1 is SEHNR and CDR2 is FQNEAQ (reference sequence). This CDR3 is 17 amino acids long. CDR3 in DNA: TGTGGCAGCAGCTCGAAGCGTCTATCGGGAGTGCGGGAGACCCAGTACTTC. It encodes CGSSSKRLSGVRETQYF.

This clone was observed a handful of times. The chain carries TRBV6-2 or TRBV6-3 and TRBJ2-4, with 10 bases lining up with TRBD2. Germline V gene sequence: CDR1 MNHEY, CDR2 SVGEGT. The CDR3 is 16 amino acids. The junction had 8 bases not matched to a gene; V was cut back by 5 bases and J by 4 bases. The CDR3 bases are TGTGCCAGCAGTACCCCTATGACTAGCGGGAAAAACATTCAGTACTTC. Its protein is CASSTPMTSGKNIQYF.

This clone was detected many times. Other DNA sequences in this sample translate to the same CDR3. This sequence joins TRBV3-1 and TRBJ2-7; D ambiguous. Between the trimmed V and J ends, which lost 0 bases and 6 bases, there was a span of 9 bases. The CDR3 has 13 amino acids. Per the germline V gene, CDR1 is LGHDT and CDR2 is YNNKEL (reference sequence). The CDR3 is CASSQDRTGEQYF. The CDR3 DNA reads as TGTGCCAGCAGCCAAGACCGGACGGGCGAGCAGTACTTC.

By share of the sample, this clone is medium-sized. The chain employs TRBV20-1 and TRBJ2-7, with 7 bases matching TRBD2. Trimming took 5 bases from V and 4 from J; bases not matched to a gene: 11. CDR1 is DFQATT and CDR2 is SNEGSKA in the germline V gene (reference sequence). This CDR3 comprises 14 residues. The CDR3 DNA follows: TGCAGTGCTTACGCGGGAGTATATTATTACGAGCAGTACTTC. Its translation is CSAYAGVYYYEQYF.

This clone was seen a handful of times. The rearrangement uses TRBV28 and TRBJ2-5, with D unresolved. The CDR3 is 13 amino acids. Germline loops: CDR1 MDHEN, CDR2 SYDVKM. Trimming took off 6 bases at V and 5 bases at J, with 13 bases between the two ends. The CDR3 DNA is TGTGCCAGCAGCCGGGTGGTCGGGGAGACCCAGTACTTC. As protein: CASSRVVGETQYF.

This clone was picked up a small number of times. The gene calls are TRBV24-1 and TRBJ1-3; no clear D. Germline V gives CDR1 KGHDR, CDR2 SFDVKD. This CDR3 has 12 residues. The V and J ends lost 1 base and 9 bases respectively, with 6 bases between them. The CDR3 DNA is TGTGCCACCAGTGATTTTGGCAGCACCATATATTTT. It codes for CATSDFGSTIYF.

V usage is TRBV20-1 and J usage is TRBJ2-6, with unresolved D. The CDR3 contains 17 residues. Trimming cost V 0 bases and J 0 bases, with 12 bases left between them. The germline CDR1 and CDR2 sequences are DFQATT and SNEGSKA (reference sequence). CDR3 nucleotide sequence: TGCAGTGCTAGAGATGAAAGGATCACCTCTGGGGCCAACGTCCTGACTTTC. As protein: CSARDERITSGANVLTF.

The chain employs TRBV7-2 and TRBJ2-1; TRBD2 matches at 10 bases. Germline-derived CDR1 and CDR2 are SGHTA and FQGNSA. The ends lost 6 bases at V and 9 bases at J; junction bases unmatched: 8. CDR3 length equals 14 residues. The DNA for the CDR3 is TGTGCCAGCAGTTCCGGGACTAGCGCGATTGAGCAGTTCTTC. Its translation is CASSSGTSAIEQFF.

This clone appeared a few times. This chain uses TRBV12-3 or TRBV12-4 with TRBJ2-3, with D possibly being TRBD2 (6 bases). The CDR3 covers 15 residues. Trimming removed 4 bases from V and 2 bases from J, with 13 bases in between. Here the CDR3 DNA reads TGTGCCAGCAGTTGGAAACGGGGGATCACAGATACGCAGTATTTT. Protein: CASSWKRGITDTQYF.

This clone has just a few counts. V usage is TRBV5-1 and J usage is TRBJ2-7; the D is unclear. V shed 4 bases and J shed 0 bases, with 5 bases lying between them. Germline V gene data show CDR1 as SGHRS and CDR2 as YFSETQ. The CDR3 has 12 amino acids. The CDR3 here is CASSPNSYEQYF. The CDR3 DNA reads TGCGCCAGCAGCCCTAACTCCTACGAGCAGTACTTC.

This clone was counted only a few times. This sequence joins TRBV27 and TRBJ2-5, with 9 bases that match TRBD1. CDR1 is MNHEY and CDR2 is SMNVEV in the germline V gene (reference sequence). Trimming removed 4 bases from V and 5 bases from J; junction bases left unmatched: 11. This CDR3 is built from 16 residues. The CDR3 nucleotides read TGTGCCAGCAGTTCGTTTTCCGGGACAGGGACCGAGACCCAGTACTTC. Protein: CASSSFSGTGTETQYF.

This clone was observed a few times. V and J are TRBV6-1 and TRBJ1-3, with D possibly TRBD1 on 5 matching bases. Germline values: CDR1 MNHNS, CDR2 SASEGT. The length of the CDR3 is 14 residues. V lost 9 bases and J lost 4, with 16 bases in between. CDR3 loop: CASSRGSGGNTIYF. DNA for the CDR3: TGTGCCAGTAGTCGGGGGAGTGGGGGAAACACCATATATTTT.

This clone has ten or more counts. Within the sample, other DNA sequences also encode this same CDR3. The V call is TRBV30, the J call TRBJ2-2, with 11 nucleotides matching TRBD2. V trimming: 8 bases; J trimming: 4 bases; junction bases outside the gene matches: 6. The CDR3 runs 14 residues. Germline lookup yields CDR1 GTSNPN and CDR2 SVGIG (reference sequence). The chain's CDR3 is CAETSGSGTGELFF. The CDR3 DNA is TGTGCCGAAACTAGCGGGAGCGGCACCGGGGAGCTGTTTTTT.

The genes are TRBV2 and TRBJ1-5, with a tentative D call TRBD1 (5 bases). CDR1 is SNHLY, CDR2 FYNNEI, per germline. V was shortened by 5 bases and J by 1 base, with 12 bases between the two germline ends. CDR3 size: 15 residues. DNA of the CDR3: TGTGCCAGCAGTCAACAGGAGCTGAGCAATCAGCCCCAGCATTTT. Encoded protein: CASSQQELSNQPQHF.

CDR3 in amino acids: CASSLFGAETQYF. The CDR3 DNA is TGTGCCAGCAGCTTGTTTGGGGCAGAGACCCAGTACTTC. This rearrangement joins TRBV5-4 to TRBJ2-5; possible D gene TRBD1, 5 bases. In germline, CDR1 is SGHNT, CDR2 YYREEE (reference sequence). The V and J ends lost 1 base and 4 bases respectively, with 8 bases between them. The CDR3 totals 13 residues.

This clone counts as medium-sized. This rearrangement joins TRBV5-1 to TRBJ2-7, with D unresolved. The ends were cut back, 0 bases at V and 0 bases at J, with 10 bases in the middle. Germline values: CDR1 SGHRS, CDR2 YFSETQ. CDR3 size: 15 residues. CDR3 sequence (DNA): TGCGCCAGCAGCTTGGTGGCAGGAAGCTCCTACGAGCAGTACTTC. Its protein is CASSLVAGSSYEQYF. Drawing the rest from reference TRBV5-1 and TRBJ2-7, the complete variable domain is KAGVTQTPRYLIKTRGQQVTLSCSPISGHRSVSWYQQTPGQGLQFLFEYFSETQRNKGNFPGRFSGRQFSNSRSEMNVSTLELGDSALYLCASSLVAGSSYEQYFGPGTRLTVT.

The rearrangement uses TRBV24-1 and TRBJ2-1; D is undetermined. Germline V CDR1 and CDR2: KGHDR, SFDVKD. V dropped 2 bases and J dropped 6 bases, with 19 bases sitting between them. This CDR3 contains 17 residues. Written as DNA, the CDR3 is TGTGCCACCAGTGATTCTCGGACCGCTTTGTTGGGCAATGAGCAGTTCTTC. Its translation: CATSDSRTALLGNEQFF.